The clone carrying this TCR beta chain appeared a few times. The TCRbeta library was prepared with unique molecular identifiers. One entry per CDR3 protein results from TCRdb running MiXCR on the PCR reads. The repertoire has 600,000 to 700,000 distinct CDR3 sequences, approximately 17% of them found once; the top ten carry 1.1%. Germline-derived CDR1 and CDR2 are LNHNV and YYDKDF (reference sequence). The CDR3 runs 16 residues. The V end was cut by 1 base, the J end by 0 bases, with 7 bases between. This sample was included in a study of T-cell reconstitution after alpha-beta-depleted transplantation in children.

This chain uses TRBV15 with TRBJ2-6, with no clear D. The clonotype comes from a human donor who donated a stem cell graft to a child with acute myeloid leukemia. Sequenced material: PBMCs from the stem cell graft donor, taken from the stem cell graft. The CDR3 spells CATSRGGDSGANVLTF. The CDR3 DNA reads as TGTGCCACCAGCAGAGGTGGGGACTCTGGGGCCAACGTCCTGACTTTC.